Below are 19 T cell receptor beta chains sequenced from a single sample in a study of OX40 agonist ivuxolimab in advanced cancers. The data were produced by immunoSEQ multiplex PCR, yet TCRdb's version contains in-frame clones alone and is incomplete. The sample carries around 60,000 clones, more than 65% recorded once. The source was CD4+ or CD8+ T cells sorted from blood, collected in a trial of the OX40 agonist ivuxolimab. The receptor set was obtained from an adult with an advanced solid tumor such as melanoma, head and neck, liver or kidney cancer.

This chain connects TRBV28 to TRBJ1-5; D is ambiguous. V shed 3 bases and J shed 2 bases, with 11 bases lying between them. CDR3 size: 15 residues. Germline V lookup: CDR1 MDHEN, CDR2 SYDVKM. The CDR3 loop reads CASSFRAGGNQPQHF. In DNA, the CDR3 is TGTGCCAGCAGTTTCCGCGCAGGAGGCAATCAGCCCCAGCATTTT.

CDR3 amino acids: CASSFGILGGYTF. The CDR3 coding sequence is TGTGCCAGCAGTTTCGGCATACTTGGGGGCTACACCTTC. The chain combines TRBV6-7 with TRBJ1-2, with D hard to call. TRBV6-7 is designated an ORF whose function remains uncertain. Trimming cost V 4 bases and J 8 bases, with 14 bases left between them. CDR3 size: 13 residues.

The chain is built from TRBV29-1 and TRBJ2-3; 9 bases are a match to TRBD1. This CDR3 is 14 amino acids long. V lost 1 base, J lost 3 bases, and 2 bases stayed unmatched. Germline V CDR1 and CDR2: SQVTM, ANQGSEA. This CDR3 is CSVEGGQGTDTQYF. The CDR3 nucleotides read TGCAGCGTTGAAGGAGGACAGGGGACAGATACGCAGTATTTT.

This clone has just one count. The rearrangement uses TRBV6-1 and TRBJ1-2, with D possibly being TRBD1 (5 bases). Trimming took off 3 bases at V and 1 base at J, with 15 bases between the two ends. Germline values: CDR1 MNHNS, CDR2 SASEGT. The CDR3 runs to 16 residues. In DNA form, the CDR3 reads TGTGCCAGCAGTGACGGGGGTCGCCGGGGTAACTATGGCTACACCTTC. It specifies CASSDGGRRGNYGYTF.

This chain links TRBV29-1 with TRBJ1-2; no firm D call. Trimming took 1 base from V and 1 from J, leaving 13 bases between them. Germline V gene sequence: CDR1 SQVTM, CDR2 ANQGSEA. This CDR3 is built from 15 residues. CDR3 in amino acids: CSVEGASRVNYGYTF. For the CDR3, the DNA is TGCAGCGTTGAAGGAGCCAGTAGGGTTAACTATGGCTACACCTTC.

This chain uses TRBV28 with TRBJ2-1; weak D call: TRBD1 (5 bases). The germline gives CDR1 MDHEN, CDR2 SYDVKM. CDR3 length equals 14 residues. The V end lost 5 bases, the J end lost 3 bases, and 11 bases lay between the germline ends. The CDR3 loop is CASSIIRDYNEQFF. The DNA for the CDR3 is TGTGCCAGCAGTATAATCAGGGACTACAATGAGCAGTTCTTC.

CDR3 sequence reads: CASSVRQGGEKLFF. The CDR3 DNA reads as TGTGCCAGCAGTGTAAGGCAGGGTGGAGAAAAACTGTTTTTT. The chain has TRBV2 and TRBJ1-4, with a tentative D call TRBD1 (5 bases). V was cut by 4 bases and J by 8 bases, with 14 bases left in between. CDR1 is SNHLY, CDR2 FYNNEI, per germline. This CDR3 region has 14 residues. Drawing the rest from reference TRBV2 and TRBJ1-4, the complete variable domain is EPEVTQTPSHQVTQMGQEVILRCVPISNHLYFYWYRQILGQKVEFLVSFYNNEISEKSEIFDDQFSVERPDGSNFTLKIRSTKLEDSAMYFCASSVRQGGEKLFFGSGTQLSVL.

The rearrangement uses TRBV6-1 and TRBJ1-1; 8 nucleotides match TRBD1. The CDR3 length is 18 residues. V shed 2 bases, J shed 8 bases, and the junction held 19 bases outside the gene matches. Germline V gene sequence: CDR1 MNHNS, CDR2 SASEGT. CDR3 in amino acids: CASSERAYIGTGGSEAFF. CDR3 nucleotides: TGTGCCAGCAGTGAACGAGCTTATATAGGGACAGGAGGATCCGAAGCTTTCTTT.

The chain joins TRBV12-5 to TRBJ2-5; the D is unclear. The CDR3 consists of 12 residues. Trimming left V 6 bases short and J 5 bases short, with 10 bases between. Germline-derived CDR1 and CDR2 are LGHNT and FRNRAP. The DNA for the CDR3 is TGTGCTAGTGGCAACAGTTGGGAGACCCAGTACTTC. Its protein product is CASGNSWETQYF.

In this sample, this clone turned up once. The chain carries TRBV6-6 and TRBJ2-7; 9 bases agree with TRBD1. The germline V gene has CDR1 MNHNY and CDR2 SVGAGI (reference sequence). The CDR3 loop spans 14 amino acids. V lost 2 bases and J lost 2; bases outside the gene matches: 1. CDR3 coding DNA: TGTGCCAGCAGTTACGGGGACAGGGCCTACGAGCAGTACTTC. Encoded protein: CASSYGDRAYEQYF.

This clone appeared a single time. A single base separates this from a much larger clone, so it may be a read error. This chain links TRBV28 with TRBJ1-5; D is undetermined. CDR1 and CDR2 (germline): MDHEN, SYDVKM. The CDR3 length is 14 residues. Here the CDR3 reads CVSSLVQNNQPQHF. The DNA for the CDR3 is TGTGTCAGCAGTTTAGTCCAGAATAATCAGCCCCAGCATTTT. The variable domain in full, completed from reference TRBV28 and TRBJ1-5, reads DVKVTQSSRYLVKRTGEKVFLECVQDMDHENMFWYRQDPGLGLRLIYFSYDVKMKEKGDIPEGYSVSREKKERFSLILESASTNQTSMYLCVSSLVQNNQPQHFGDGTRLSIL.

J is TRBJ2-2 and V is TRBV7-2, with unresolved D. The CDR3 has 14 amino acids. The V end was cut by 3 bases, the J end by 4 bases, with 9 bases between. Germline CDR1 is SGHTA and CDR2 is FQGNSA. The CDR3 reads CASSFYASTGELFF. The CDR3 region has the DNA TGTGCCAGCAGCTTTTACGCGAGCACCGGGGAGCTGTTTTTT.

The chain employs TRBV4-2 and TRBJ1-2; D is perhaps TRBD1 (5 bases). Deletions cut 1 base from V and 4 bases from J, with 13 bases between. Germline-derived CDR1 and CDR2 are LGHNA and YNFKEQ. The CDR3 consists of 15 residues. The CDR3 bases are TGTGCCAGCAGCCAAGCGTTGGGGACCTCCTATGGCTACACCTTC. It specifies CASSQALGTSYGYTF.

The V and J genes are TRBV4-1 and TRBJ2-1; the match to TRBD2 covers 10 bases. V lost 2 bases and J lost 9; bases outside the gene matches: 16. Germline-derived CDR1 and CDR2 are MGHRA and YSYEKL. This CDR3 has 18 amino acids. For the CDR3, the DNA is TGCGCCAGCAGCCAAAAAGGGCTCCTTGCTAGCGGGAGCGGTGAGCAGTTCTTC. It codes for CASSQKGLLASGSGEQFF.

The chain joins TRBV6-5 to TRBJ1-5; 7 nucleotides align to TRBD1. V trimming: 8 bases; J trimming: 9 bases; junction bases outside the gene matches: 4. The germline V gene encodes CDR1 MNHEY and CDR2 SVGAGI. The length of the CDR3 is 11 residues. This chain's CDR3 is CASGQERPQHF. The CDR3 DNA reads as TGTGCCAGCGGACAGGAGCGGCCCCAGCATTTT.

The chain is built from TRBV6-1 and TRBJ2-2; D unclear. Trimming cost V 6 bases and J 2 bases, with 10 bases left between them. The CDR3 length is 14 residues. CDR1 is MNHNS, CDR2 SASEGT, per germline. The CDR3 region has the DNA TGTGCCAGCAGCATTAGCTACAACACCGGGGAGCTGTTTTTT. Its translation: CASSISYNTGELFF.

As DNA, the CDR3 is TGTGCCAGCAGCGTAGCCTTAGCGGGAGGCAGAGAGACCCAGTACTTC. Its translation is CASSVALAGGRETQYF. This chain uses TRBV9 with TRBJ2-5; 10 bases agree with TRBD2. The CDR3 is 16 amino acids. CDR1 and CDR2 from the germline V gene are SGDLS and YYNGEE. The V and J ends lost 0 bases and 4 bases, in that order; junction bases with no gene match: 6.

CDR3 sequence reads: CASSSPGTENTEAFF. The CDR3, as DNA: TGTGCCAGCAGCAGTCCAGGGACAGAGAACACTGAAGCTTTCTTT. The chain employs TRBV6-6 and TRBJ1-1; 7 nucleotides agree with TRBD1. Trimming at V came to 6 bases and at J to 1 base, leaving 8 bases not matched to a gene. The CDR3 loop spans 15 amino acids. Germline V lookup: CDR1 MNHNY, CDR2 SVGAGI (reference sequence).

V gene TRBV28 combines with J gene TRBJ2-7; D call uncertain. There are 11 residues in the CDR3. The germline gives CDR1 MDHEN, CDR2 SYDVKM. Trimming removed 6 bases at V and 4 bases at J, with 7 bases between. The CDR3 sequence: CASRDRYEQYF. The CDR3, as DNA: TGTGCCAGCAGAGACCGGTACGAGCAGTACTTC.